This T cell receptor (beta chain) came from a study of shared clonotypes between healthy human individuals. Study at large: CD4 naive cells filled three plates per donor, CD4 memory three, CD8 naive two and CD8 memory one.

Both subsets, CD45RA+ naive and CD45RA-negative memory, were split from the CD4+ cells. Germline CDR1 is MDHEN and CDR2 is SYDVKM. V gave up 5 bases and J gave up 4 bases, with 16 bases separating them. This CDR3 is built from 15 residues. TCRdb keeps only in-frame clones here, not all; method: immunoSEQ multiplex PCR. Counted here are some 2,000,000 clones, roughly 96% occurring once; the ten biggest clones make up 0.13%. The receptor was isolated from a man aged 18-30 years in good health. The chain combines TRBV28 with TRBJ2-3; D perhaps matches TRBD2 (5 bases). The sequencing sample was made of naive CD4+ T cells sorted from blood. The sample's subset: CD45RA+ positively selected. The CDR3 nucleotides are TGTGCCAGCAGTAGGGATGATAAGGGAGCAGATACGCAGTATTTT. It encodes CASSRDDKGADTQYF.